This entry concerns a single T cell receptor (beta chain). Antigen specificity is unknown. The data stem from a study of human T cells and chemical hapten exposure. Study-level background: The patients, most of them female, presented with alopecia areata, totalis or universalis.

Germline assignment: CDR1 LGHDT and CDR2 YNNKEL (reference sequence). The length of the CDR3 is 11 residues. The V gene lost 5 bases and the J gene lost 9 bases, with 8 bases spanning the gap. Study-level points and caveats: TCRs exceeding 1 in 1000 frequency stayed unchanged with DPC sensitization.

TCRdb recomputed calls from the RACE reads with MiXCR, one row per CDR3 protein. The table has fewer than 140,000 distinct CDR3 sequences, roughly an eighth seen once; the top ten hold 1.6%. Regarding time point: pre-sensitization, week 0. Treatment: therapeutic diphenylcyclopropenone sensitization with weekly scalp DPC. The J gene is TRBJ2-1, the V gene TRBV3-1; D ambiguous. Source: whole blood, taken in connection with sensitization to the hapten diphenylcyclopropenone (DPC). This clonotype was obtained from a woman in her 50s with alopecia areata. Some clones in this sample may be carry-over from other donors' samples. The CDR3 loop reads CASSSTGEQFF. The CDR3 DNA reads as TGTGCCAGCAGCTCCACCGGTGAGCAGTTCTTC.